The entry below gives a single T cell receptor beta chain sequence along with its context. No antigen is known for it. This entry is derived from a study of T-cell memory formation after mild COVID-19. Study as a whole: The study found TCR clusters largely donor specific. Findings of the study overall: Clones contracting across day 15 to 85 had a balanced CD4/CD8 profile; later expanding clones leaned CD4+.

There are 15 residues in the CDR3. Trimming at V came to 1 base and at J to 9 bases, leaving 4 bases not matched to a gene. The germline V gene encodes CDR1 SGHDN and CDR2 FVKESK. The 5'RACE method, run with constant-segment primers, produced TCR alpha and TCR beta cDNA libraries (carrying sample barcodes and UMIs). TCRdb re-analysed the 5' RACE reads in MiXCR, keeping a single row per CDR3 protein. The data show 150,000 to 200,000 distinct CDR3 sequences, around 10% seen once. This chain links TRBV14 with TRBJ2-1; the match to TRBD2 covers 12 bases. This receptor was identified in a man aged 18 to 35 who had mild COVID-19 (a few samples of this study predate the infection). Cell type and time point are not known. The material sequenced was PBMCs or a T cell subset sorted from them (not recorded which). The CDR3 region is CASSQGWTSGAEQFF. For the CDR3, the DNA is TGTGCCAGCAGCCAAGGATGGACTAGCGGGGCTGAGCAGTTCTTC.